The T cell receptor (beta chain) under discussion was sequenced for a study of cytomegalovirus exposure and HLA in healthy donors. Study context: From 190 million or so T cells, an earlier analysis saw approximately 110 million unique TCR beta sequences. There were 70 million to 95 million unique TCRs (from HLA-typed donors) in an early data release.

It was with 60 Vbeta and 13 Jbeta primers that the PCR ran. TCRdb keeps only in-frame clones here, not all; method: immunoSEQ multiplex PCR. Of more than 90,000 clones listed, 78% were seen once; the top ten hold around 0.76%. A note on this clone: Its antigen is still unknown.

The trim removed 3 bases at V and 8 bases at J, leaving 4 bases unmatched. Germline loops: CDR1 SQVTM, CDR2 ANQGSEA. The CDR3 is 12 amino acids. Study results and caveats: Roughly uniform depth of sequencing across donors was assumed in presence/absence analyses.

The sequenced sample consisted of PBMCs. The rearrangement uses TRBV29-1 and TRBJ2-1; 7 nucleotides line up with TRBD2. The clonotype originates from a woman in her sixties or seventies in good health and CMV-seronegative. The CDR3 DNA sequence: TGCAGCGTTGAGGCGGGAGATGATGAGCAGTTCTTC. Its protein is CSVEAGDDEQFF.